These 5 T cell receptor beta chains were sequenced from one sample in a study of T cell responses to AZD1222 COVID-19 vaccine. TCRdb's copy holds only in-frame clones and misses some; the assay was immunoSEQ multiplex PCR. The table lists over 150,000 clones, more than 75% of them singletons, with approximately 19% in the top ten. The specimen was peripheral blood, collected on day 0 of AZD1222 vaccination. All receptors come from an adult in good health.

V and J are TRBV5-1 and TRBJ1-2; 8 nucleotides agree with TRBD1. Unmatched junction bases numbered 3, after V lost 6 bases and J lost 5 bases. The CDR3 runs 12 residues. Germline V gene data show CDR1 as SGHRS and CDR2 as YFSETQ. The CDR3 nucleotides are TGCGCCAGCAAGGACAGGGCTTATGGCTACACCTTC. Amino acid sequence: CASKDRAYGYTF.

The V and J genes are TRBV3-1 (or the pseudogene TRBV3-2) and TRBJ1-1; no firm D call. Looked up from germline, CDR1 is LGHDT and CDR2 is YNNKEL (reference sequence). The CDR3 is 14 amino acids. The V gene lost 4 bases and the J gene lost 0 bases, with 9 bases spanning the gap. DNA of the CDR3: TGTGCCAGCAGCCTAGGGCAGTTGAACACTGAAGCTTTCTTT. Amino acids: CASSLGQLNTEAFF.

The chain links TRBV24-1 to TRBJ1-2, with D hard to call. Looked up from germline, CDR1 is KGHDR and CDR2 is SFDVKD. Deletions cut 5 bases from V and 4 bases from J, with 10 bases between. This CDR3 comprises 13 residues. CDR3 residues: CATSGPVFYGYTF. CDR3 DNA sequence: TGTGCCACCAGTGGTCCAGTCTTCTATGGCTACACCTTC.

This rearrangement joins TRBV13 to TRBJ2-7; 9 bases are shared with TRBD2. CDR1 and CDR2 from the germline V gene are PRHDT and FYEKMQ (reference sequence). The CDR3 has 13 amino acids. The J segment lost 1 base and the V segment lost 6 bases, leaving 1 base of the junction unmatched. The CDR3 is CASSLAGSYEQYF. CDR3 sequence (DNA): TGTGCCAGCAGTCTAGCGGGGTCCTACGAGCAGTACTTC.

The CDR3 reads CASSYQQLLNYGYTF. CDR3 bases: TGTGCCAGCAGTTATCAACAGTTACTGAACTATGGCTACACCTTC. The chain joins TRBV6-2 or TRBV6-3 to TRBJ1-2, with D unclear. The CDR3 covers 15 residues. CDR1 and CDR2 (germline): MNHEY, SVGEGT. V shed 3 bases and J shed 2 bases, with 13 bases lying between them.